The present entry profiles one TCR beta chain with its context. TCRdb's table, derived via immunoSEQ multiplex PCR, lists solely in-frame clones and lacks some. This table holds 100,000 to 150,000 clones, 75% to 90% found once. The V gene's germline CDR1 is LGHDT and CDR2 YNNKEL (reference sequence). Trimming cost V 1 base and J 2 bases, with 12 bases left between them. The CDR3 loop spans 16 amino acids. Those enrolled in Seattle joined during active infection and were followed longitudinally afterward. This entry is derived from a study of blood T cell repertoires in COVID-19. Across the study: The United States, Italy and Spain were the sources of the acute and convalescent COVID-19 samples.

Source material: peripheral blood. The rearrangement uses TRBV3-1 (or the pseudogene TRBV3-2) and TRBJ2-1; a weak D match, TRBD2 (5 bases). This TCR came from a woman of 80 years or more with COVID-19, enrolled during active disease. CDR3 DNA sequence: TGTGCCAGCAGCCAAGGCGGGCGAAGCACCTACAATGAGCAGTTCTTC. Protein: CASSQGGRSTYNEQFF.